One sample yielded the 14 T cell receptor beta chains listed below, sequenced in a study of CD8 T cells in Susac syndrome. cDNA came from about 0.5 to 1 ug RNA primed by random hexamers. In TCRdb, the immunoSEQ multiplex PCR reads were re-called with MiXCR into one record per CDR3 protein. This sample carries tens of thousands of distinct CDR3 sequences, around 90% of them seen once, and the ten largest clones take nearly 0.2%. Sequenced input: CD8+ T cells from PBMCs. These receptors were taken from a human donor in good health.

V gene TRBV6-1 combines with J gene TRBJ2-7, with D unresolved. The CDR3 sequence is 14 residues long. The germline V and J ends were trimmed by 8 bases and 0 bases, with 14 bases remaining between them. Germline V gene lookup returns CDR1 MNHNS and CDR2 SASEGT. In nucleotides, the CDR3 is TGTGCCAGCCCCAGGCAGGAGAGCTCCTACGAGCAGTACTTC. Amino acids: CASPRQESSYEQYF.

J is TRBJ1-6 and V is TRBV4-1, with TRBD1 matching over 7 bases. Trimming removed 4 bases from V and 7 bases from J; junction bases left unmatched: 13. The CDR3 length is 17 residues. The germline V gene has CDR1 MGHRA and CDR2 YSYEKL. This CDR3 is CASSLYYPGTANSPLHF. For the CDR3, the DNA is TGCGCCAGCAGCCTCTATTATCCCGGGACAGCAAATTCACCCCTCCACTTT.

This clonotype was seen just once. This chain joins TRBV20-1 and TRBJ2-3, with TRBD2 as a possible D gene (5 bases). Germline loops: CDR1 DFQATT, CDR2 SNEGSKA (reference sequence). The ends were cut back, 0 bases at V and 6 bases at J, with 16 bases in the middle. There are 15 residues in the CDR3. CDR3 DNA sequence: TGCAGTGCTAGAGATTTTCTGGCGGGTATGGATACGCAGTATTTT. This translates into CSARDFLAGMDTQYF.

The rearrangement joins TRBV25-1 to TRBJ2-1, with a tentative D call TRBD1 (6 bases). The CDR3 extends over 18 amino acids. V lost 9 bases to trimming and J lost 0 bases, with 24 bases between them. CDR1 MGHDK and CDR2 SYGVNS come from the germline V gene. DNA for the CDR3: TGTGCCAGTGAGGGGGTGGACAGTCCCCAGCCCTCCTACAATGAGCAGTTCTTC. Protein sequence: CASEGVDSPQPSYNEQFF. The full variable domain, rest sourced from reference TRBV25-1 and TRBJ2-1, is EADIYQTPRYLVIGTGKKITLECSQTMGHDKMYWYQQDPGMELHLIHYSYGVNSTEKGDLSSESTVSRIRTEHFPLTLESARPSHTSQYLCASEGVDSPQPSYNEQFFGPGTRLTVL.

The J gene is TRBJ2-2, the V gene TRBV6-5; D is unresolved. The V gene lost 2 bases and the J gene lost 5 bases, with 9 bases spanning the gap. Germline loops: CDR1 MNHEY, CDR2 SVGAGI. This CDR3 has 14 residues. CDR3 sequence: CASSYPAGTGELFF. As DNA, the CDR3 is TGTGCCAGCAGTTACCCGGCCGGTACCGGGGAGCTGTTTTTT.

The V and J genes are TRBV18 and TRBJ1-1; D is undetermined. Germline V gene sequence: CDR1 KGHSH, CDR2 LQKENI. Trimming took 0 bases from V and 1 from J, leaving 9 bases between them. The CDR3 is 15 residues long. CDR3 region: CASSPPGLTNTEAFF. DNA of the CDR3: TGTGCCAGCTCACCACCAGGACTGACGAACACTGAAGCTTTCTTT.

The rearrangement uses TRBV6-6 and TRBJ2-7; D might be TRBD1 or TRBD2, each matching 5 bases. Germline CDR1 MNHNY, CDR2 SVGAGI (reference sequence). The CDR3 contains 15 residues. V lost 0 bases and J lost 0, with 9 bases in between. The CDR3 loop is CASSYSTGLSYEQYF. In nucleotides, the CDR3 is TGTGCCAGCAGTTACTCGACGGGGCTCTCCTACGAGCAGTACTTC.

The CDR3 sequence: CASSYSGGLSGANVLTF. CDR3 sequence (DNA): TGTGCCAGCAGTTACTCGGGCGGGCTCTCTGGGGCCAACGTCCTGACTTTC. The V gene is TRBV6-2 or TRBV6-3, the J gene TRBJ2-6, with TRBD2 as a possible D gene (5 bases). Trimming removed 0 bases from V and 0 bases from J, with 9 bases in between. CDR3 length equals 17 residues. In germline, CDR1 is MNHEY, CDR2 SVGEGT.

J is TRBJ1-1 and V is TRBV11-2; TRBD1 aligns across 10 bases. The V gene's germline CDR1 is SGHAT and CDR2 FQNNGV. The CDR3 extends over 17 amino acids. V dropped 5 bases and J dropped 2; count of bases not matched to a gene: 11. The CDR3 region has the DNA TGTGCCAGCAGCCATCCGGGACAGGGGATACGAAACACTGAAGCTTTCTTT. This gives the protein CASSHPGQGIRNTEAFF. The full variable domain, completed using reference TRBV11-2 and TRBJ1-1, is EAGVAQSPRYKIIEKRQSVAFWCNPISGHATLYWYQQILGQGPKLLIQFQNNGVVDDSQLPKDRFSAERLKGVDSTLKIQPAKLEDSAVYLCASSHPGQGIRNTEAFFGQGTRLTVV.

This chain connects TRBV4-2 to TRBJ2-1, with TRBD2 identical over 8 bases. The CDR3 totals 16 residues. The ends lost 8 bases at V and 7 bases at J; junction bases unmatched: 16. CDR1 and CDR2 from the germline V gene are LGHNA and YNFKEQ. The CDR3 DNA reads TGTGCCAGCCGGCTTAAGTATCCGGGGGGGCCGAATGAGCAGTTCTTC. It translates to CASRLKYPGGPNEQFF.

The V call is TRBV7-2, the J call TRBJ1-4; no clear D. The CDR3 consists of 14 residues. The V gene's germline CDR1 is SGHTA and CDR2 FQGNSA. The V and J ends lost 6 bases and 8 bases respectively, with 16 bases between them. The CDR3 loop reads CASRSDGGWEKLFF. The CDR3 DNA reads as TGTGCCAGCAGGTCGGACGGAGGGTGGGAAAAACTGTTTTTT.

The chain carries TRBV4-3 and TRBJ1-6, with 7 bases matching TRBD1. This CDR3 region has 14 residues. The trim removed 3 bases at V and 7 bases at J, leaving 3 bases unmatched. Germline lookup yields CDR1 LGHNA and CDR2 YSLEER. The CDR3 DNA sequence: TGCGCCAGCAGCCACGACAGGGTAAATTCACCCCTCCACTTT. This sequence encodes CASSHDRVNSPLHF.

The chain carries TRBV12-3 or TRBV12-4 and TRBJ1-4, with 7 bases identical to TRBD1. CDR3 length: 17 amino acids. V lost 6 bases, J lost 0 bases, and 10 bases stayed unmatched. The CDR3 DNA reads TGTGCCAGCAGCCCCCGGACAGGCTTAGCAACTAATGAAAAACTGTTTTTT. Amino acids: CASSPRTGLATNEKLFF.

This rearrangement joins TRBV27 to TRBJ1-5; D remains ambiguous. V lost 3 bases and J 6 bases, leaving 9 bases between the germline ends. CDR3 length: 13 residues. The germline V gene has CDR1 MNHEY and CDR2 SMNVEV (reference sequence). The CDR3 coding sequence is TGTGCCAGCAGTTTCCTCGAGGGTCAGCCCCAGCATTTT. It translates to CASSFLEGQPQHF.